This is a list of T cell receptor beta chains from one sample in a study of cytomegalovirus exposure and HLA in healthy donors. Sequencing used immunoSEQ multiplex PCR; TCRdb keeps in-frame clones, though not all of them. This sample has 160,000 or so clones, with 80% to 90% found just once. The sample was PBMCs. Receptors originate from a woman aged 25 to 39 in good health and CMV-seronegative. Each CDR3 is given with its conserved first and last residue. D genes are given only for firm matches. Size tells how often a clone was seen (once, few, many) or the class of an expanded clone, and some rows leave it out.

D: .; size: .; J: TRBJ2-1; V: TRBV19; DNA: TGTGCCAGTAGCCTATCGGGCGGGGTGGCCTACAATGAGCAGTTCTTC; CDR3: CASSLSGGVAYNEQFF
D: TRBD1; size: .; J: TRBJ1-1; V: TRBV29-1; DNA: TGCAGCGGGGTACGGGACAGTGACACTGAAGCTTTCTTT; CDR3: CSGVRDSDTEAFF
D: TRBD1; size: .; J: TRBJ2-2; V: TRBV19; DNA: TGTGCCAGTAGCCTGACAGGGGTCACCGGGGAGCTGTTTTTT; CDR3: CASSLTGVTGELFF
D: TRBD2; size: .; J: TRBJ2-3; V: TRBV19; DNA: TGTGCCAGTAGTAACCGACTAGCGGGGGGGCCAGATACGCAGTATTTT; CDR3: CASSNRLAGGPDTQYF
D: TRBD2; size: .; J: TRBJ2-5; V: TRBV2; DNA: TGTGCCAGCAGTGGGGGACTAGCGGGGTTGCTTGGGGAGACCCAGTACTTC; CDR3: CASSGGLAGLLGETQYF
D: .; size: .; J: TRBJ2-3; V: TRBV30; DNA: TGTGCCTGGAGTGTACTGGGCACAGATACGCAGTATTTT; CDR3: CAWSVLGTDTQYF
D: .; size: .; J: TRBJ2-1; V: TRBV13; DNA: TGTGCCAGCAGCTTAGGACAGGCGAGACCCCTCAATGAGCAGTTCTTC; CDR3: CASSLGQARPLNEQFF
D: .; size: .; J: TRBJ1-1; V: TRBV25-1; DNA: TGTGCCAGCAGTGACAGGGATCGGACTGAAGCTTTCTTT; CDR3: CASSDRDRTEAFF
D: TRBD1; size: .; J: TRBJ2-7; V: TRBV19; DNA: TGTGCCAGTAGTATAACGGGGACAGGGGGCTTAGGCGAGCAGTACTTC; CDR3: CASSITGTGGLGEQYF
D: .; size: .; J: TRBJ1-2; V: TRBV5-4; DNA: TGTGCCAGCAGCTTGGGACGGGATTACTATGGCTACACCTTC; CDR3: CASSLGRDYYGYTF
D: TRBD2; size: .; J: TRBJ2-1; V: TRBV5-4; DNA: TGTGCCAGCAGCATGGGACTAGCGGGGGGGCCTAGCTCCTACAATGAGCAGTTCTTC; CDR3: CASSMGLAGGPSSYNEQFF
D: .; size: .; J: TRBJ1-1; V: TRBV5-6; DNA: TGTGCCAGCAGCTTGGTGACAGTCACTGAAGCTTTCTTT; CDR3: CASSLVTVTEAFF
D: TRBD1; size: many; J: TRBJ1-1; V: TRBV4-2; DNA: TGTGCCAGCAGCCAGGGCGACAGGGTTGAAGCTTTCTTT; CDR3: CASSQGDRVEAFF
D: .; size: .; J: TRBJ2-5; V: TRBV7-8; DNA: TGTGCCAGCTTATCCGCGGAGACCCAGTACTTC; CDR3: CASLSAETQYF
D: .; size: .; J: TRBJ2-6; V: TRBV5-4; DNA: TGTGCCACCGCGGCGTACTCTGGGGCCAACGTCCTGACTTTC; CDR3: CATAAYSGANVLTF
D: .; size: .; J: TRBJ2-1; V: TRBV2; DNA: TGTGCCAGCAGTGTCGTAACAGGCTCCTACAATGAGCAGTTCTTC; CDR3: CASSVVTGSYNEQFF
D: .; size: .; J: TRBJ2-7; V: TRBV6-1; DNA: TGTGCCAGCAGACCCGACATGGGAGTGCGGGGCGAGCAGTACTTC; CDR3: CASRPDMGVRGEQYF
D: .; size: .; J: TRBJ1-5; V: TRBV18; DNA: TGTGCCAGCTCACCATCTCGACAGTCCGATCAGCCCCAGCATTTT; CDR3: CASSPSRQSDQPQHF
D: TRBD1; size: .; J: TRBJ1-2; V: TRBV19; DNA: TGTGCCAGTTCTACTTCCACACCGGGACAGAGCTATGGCTACACCTTC; CDR3: CASSTSTPGQSYGYTF
D: .; size: .; J: TRBJ1-5; V: TRBV7-9; DNA: TGTGCCAGCAGCTCTCCCCCTCTTCAGCCCCAGCATTTT; CDR3: CASSSPPLQPQHF
D: .; size: .; J: TRBJ1-1; V: TRBV10-2; DNA: TGCGCCAGCAGGACAAGGGACGGGGGGCGGAACACTGAAGCTTTCTTT; CDR3: CASRTRDGGRNTEAFF
D: .; size: .; J: TRBJ1-1; V: TRBV6-5; DNA: TGTGCCAGCAGTTACTCGAGGTTCTCAGTAACTGAAGCTTTCTTT; CDR3: CASSYSRFSVTEAFF
D: .; size: .; J: TRBJ1-3; V: TRBV6-6; DNA: TGTGCCAGCAGTGAGGGAGTGGGAGGGTATGGCACCATATATTTT; CDR3: CASSEGVGGYGTIYF
D: TRBD1; size: .; J: TRBJ2-7; V: TRBV19; DNA: TGTGCCAGTAGACGATCCGGGACAGGGACCTACGAGCAGTACTTC; CDR3: CASRRSGTGTYEQYF
D: .; size: .; J: TRBJ1-6; V: TRBV5-1; DNA: TGCGCCAGCAGCAACGCCGGGTTTGATTCACCCCTCCACTTT; CDR3: CASSNAGFDSPLHF
D: TRBD2; size: .; J: TRBJ2-3; V: TRBV5-1; DNA: TGCGCCAGCAGCCTTTTAGCGGGGGCCGTCACAGATACGCAGTATTTT; CDR3: CASSLLAGAVTDTQYF
D: .; size: .; J: TRBJ2-5; V: TRBV7-7; DNA: TGTGCCAGCAGCGCCGGGACAATTACGGAGACCCAGTACTTC; CDR3: CASSAGTITETQYF
D: TRBD2; size: .; J: TRBJ2-7; V: TRBV19; DNA: TGTGCCAGTAGTAGCAGCGGGACGTCCGTTACCTACGAGCAGTACTTC; CDR3: CASSSSGTSVTYEQYF
D: .; size: .; J: TRBJ2-2; V: TRBV7-9; DNA: TGTGCCAGCAGCACAATTACCGGGGAGCTGTTTTTT; CDR3: CASSTITGELFF
D: TRBD2; size: .; J: TRBJ2-1; V: TRBV9; DNA: TGTGCCAGCAGTGGAGGAGGACGGGGGGATTACAATGAGCAGTTCTTC; CDR3: CASSGGGRGDYNEQFF
D: TRBD1; size: .; J: TRBJ1-2; V: TRBV5-6; DNA: TGTGCCAGCAGCTGGACCGGGACAGGGGCGGGGTACTCTGGCTACACCTTC; CDR3: CASSWTGTGAGYSGYTF
D: TRBD1; size: .; J: TRBJ2-1; V: TRBV7-8; DNA: TGTGCCAGCAGCTCCTCGAGACAGGGGCCCAATGAGCAGTTCTTC; CDR3: CASSSSRQGPNEQFF
D: .; size: .; J: TRBJ1-3; V: TRBV5-4; DNA: TGTGCCAGCAGCTTGTCAGGGTATGGAAACACCATATATTTT; CDR3: CASSLSGYGNTIYF
D: TRBD1; size: .; J: TRBJ1-1; V: TRBV5-6; DNA: TGTGCCAGCAGCTTAAGGGACAGGGTGTGGACTGAAGCTTTCTTT; CDR3: CASSLRDRVWTEAFF
D: .; size: .; J: TRBJ1-2; V: TRBV4-2; DNA: TGTGCCAGCAGCCAAGAGATTTTCGGTAACTATGGCTACACCTTC; CDR3: CASSQEIFGNYGYTF
D: TRBD2; size: .; J: TRBJ2-7; V: TRBV5-1; DNA: TGCGCCAGCAGCTGGGCGGGACTAGCGGGGGCGAACAACGAGCAGTACTTC; CDR3: CASSWAGLAGANNEQYF
D: TRBD1; size: once; J: TRBJ1-5; V: TRBV16; DNA: TGTGCCAGCAGTCACACAGGGGCTAATCAGCCCCAGCATTTT; CDR3: CASSHTGANQPQHF
D: .; size: .; J: TRBJ1-3; V: TRBV30; DNA: TGTGCCTGGAGTCCGGGGGCTGGAAACACCATATATTTT; CDR3: CAWSPGAGNTIYF
D: TRBD1; size: .; J: TRBJ2-7; V: TRBV5-1; DNA: TGCGCCAGCAGCCCTGACAGGGAGAGCTCCTACGAGCAGTACTTC; CDR3: CASSPDRESSYEQYF
D: TRBD1; size: .; J: TRBJ1-3; V: TRBV6-1; DNA: TGTGCCAGCAGTGGACAGGACAGGAGCTCTGGAAACACCATATATTTT; CDR3: CASSGQDRSSGNTIYF
D: TRBD1; size: .; J: TRBJ1-1; V: TRBV7-2; DNA: TGTGCCAGCAGCCGCCGGACAGGTTTGAACACTGAAGCTTTCTTT; CDR3: CASSRRTGLNTEAFF
D: .; size: .; J: TRBJ1-4; V: TRBV2; DNA: TGTGCCAGCAACAATCTAGGTCAGAATGAAAAACTGTTTTTT; CDR3: CASNNLGQNEKLFF
D: .; size: .; J: TRBJ2-7; V: TRBV5-8; DNA: TGTGCCAGCAGACGGACAGCACAGACCTACGAGCAGTACTTC; CDR3: CASRRTAQTYEQYF
D: TRBD2; size: once; J: TRBJ2-1; V: TRBV19; DNA: TGTGCCAGTAGTATGATGAGCGGGGGGGCTTACAATGAGCAGTTCTTC; CDR3: CASSMMSGGAYNEQFF
D: TRBD1; size: .; J: TRBJ1-2; V: TRBV29-1; DNA: TGCAGCGTTGGGGACAGGGTCTATGGCTACACCTTC; CDR3: CSVGDRVYGYTF
D: .; size: .; J: TRBJ2-7; V: TRBV15; DNA: TGTGCCACCAGCCAGGGTTTCGAGCAGTACTTC; CDR3: CATSQGFEQYF
D: .; size: few; J: TRBJ1-2; V: TRBV5-6; DNA: TGTGCCAGCAGCCCCCGGTACTATGGCTACACCTTC; CDR3: CASSPRYYGYTF
D: TRBD1; size: .; J: TRBJ2-3; V: TRBV9; DNA: TGTGCCAGCAGCGAGACAGGGAACACAGATACGCAGTATTTT; CDR3: CASSETGNTDTQYF
D: TRBD1; size: once; J: TRBJ1-5; V: TRBV5-1; DNA: TGCGCCAGCAGCCGGGGGACAGGCGGGGATAGCAATCAGCCCCAGCATTTT; CDR3: CASSRGTGGDSNQPQHF
D: TRBD2; size: .; J: TRBJ2-3; V: TRBV2; DNA: TGTGCCAGCAGTGTAAGGCTAGCGGGAACGGAAGGGGCGCAGTATTTT; CDR3: CASSVRLAGTEGAQYF
D: .; size: .; J: TRBJ1-4; V: TRBV9; DNA: TGTGCCAGCAGCGGAACCAGGGGAGCTAATGAAAAACTGTTTTTT; CDR3: CASSGTRGANEKLFF
D: TRBD1; size: few; J: TRBJ2-7; V: TRBV7-9; DNA: TGTGCCAGCAGCTTAGGGGGACAGCGGGAGCAGTACTTC; CDR3: CASSLGGQREQYF
D: .; size: .; J: TRBJ2-1; V: TRBV7-9; DNA: TGTGCCAGCAGAACCCCGGGGGACGATCAGTTCTTC; CDR3: CASRTPGDDQFF
D: .; size: .; J: TRBJ2-7; V: TRBV29-1; DNA: TGCAGCGTAACGGAACCGGGACACAGCTCCTACGAGCAGTACTTC; CDR3: CSVTEPGHSSYEQYF
D: TRBD1; size: .; J: TRBJ2-5; V: TRBV15; DNA: TGTGCCACCAGCAGAGGACACGGACAGGGGCAAGAGACCCAGTACTTC; CDR3: CATSRGHGQGQETQYF
D: .; size: .; J: TRBJ2-7; V: TRBV6-5; DNA: TGTGCCAGCAGTCGAGGGTCCTACGAGCAGTACTTC; CDR3: CASSRGSYEQYF
D: .; size: few; J: TRBJ2-1; V: TRBV6-5; DNA: TGTGCCAGCAGTTATGCCGGTGAGCAGTTCTTC; CDR3: CASSYAGEQFF
D: .; size: .; J: TRBJ1-1; V: TRBV6-6; DNA: TGTGCCAGCAGCCGTCTGAACACTGAAGCTTTCTTT; CDR3: CASSRLNTEAFF
D: TRBD1; size: .; J: TRBJ2-5; V: TRBV7-9; DNA: TGTGCCAGCAGCCCCAGGGGGCTACAAGAGACCCAGTACTTC; CDR3: CASSPRGLQETQYF